The rows below give T cell receptor beta chains drawn from one sample of a study of blood T cell repertoires in COVID-19. Sequenced by immunoSEQ multiplex PCR; TCRdb stores in-frame clones only, minus some. The data show 150,000 to 200,000 clones, about 87% seen once. The sample was peripheral blood. Receptors were obtained from a woman in her 70s with COVID-19, enrolled during active disease. Both conserved end residues are part of each CDR3. The D gene is left open where the match is weak. The listing skips clone size in some rows; elsewhere it reads once, few, many or a size class.

abundance	v_gene	j_gene	d_gene	CDR3aa	CDR3nt
.	TRBV2	TRBJ2-2	.	CASSERTGELFF	TGTGCCAGCAGTGAGAGGACCGGGGAGCTGTTTTTT
.	TRBV29-1	TRBJ1-2	.	CSWQGLDGNYGYTF	TGCAGCTGGCAGGGGTTGGATGGTAACTATGGCTACACCTTC
once	TRBV16	TRBJ1-5	TRBD1	CASSAYKGQRNQPQHF	TGTGCCAGCAGCGCGTATAAGGGACAGCGGAATCAGCCCCAGCATTTT
.	TRBV5-6	TRBJ1-6	TRBD1	CASSESGTVYNSPLHF	TGTGCCAGCAGCGAGTCCGGGACAGTGTATAATTCACCCCTCCACTTT
.	TRBV9	TRBJ2-2	.	CASSARLAGELFF	TGTGCCAGCAGCGCTAGACTAGCCGGGGAGCTGTTTTTT
.	TRBV18	TRBJ1-2	TRBD1	CASSPRGQGYNYGYTF	TGTGCCAGCTCACCACGGGGACAGGGTTATAACTATGGCTACACCTTC
.	TRBV19	TRBJ1-2	.	CASSIGISNYGYTF	TGTGCCAGTAGTATAGGTATTTCTAACTATGGCTACACCTTC
.	TRBV5-1	TRBJ1-1	.	CASSLTTGNTEAFF	TGCGCCAGCAGCCTGACAACAGGGAACACTGAAGCTTTCTTT
.	TRBV10-3	TRBJ1-3	.	CAISEPQGSGNTIYF	TGTGCCATCAGTGAGCCACAGGGTTCAGGAAACACCATATATTTT
.	TRBV28	TRBJ2-2	TRBD2	CASSTQKIGLAGNRRTGELFF	TGTGCCAGCAGTACCCAAAAGATCGGACTAGCGGGGAACAGAAGGACCGGGGAGCTGTTTTTT
.	TRBV28	TRBJ1-2	.	CASQGQIESSYTF	TGTGCCAGCCAGGGACAAATCGAGTCCAGCTACACCTTC
few	TRBV19	TRBJ1-1	.	CASSPPPLRGTEAFF	TGTGCCAGTAGCCCACCCCCCCTGCGGGGCACTGAAGCTTTCTTT
.	TRBV30	TRBJ2-7	TRBD1	CAWGQGASYEQYF	TGTGCCTGGGGCCAGGGGGCAAGCTACGAGCAGTACTTC
.	TRBV6-1	TRBJ1-5	TRBD1	CASSESWGTGVQPQHF	TGTGCCAGCAGTGAAAGTTGGGGGACAGGGGTGCAGCCCCAGCATTTT
.	TRBV11-2	TRBJ1-2	TRBD1	CASSPGGDYGYTF	TGTGCCAGCAGCCCAGGGGGCGACTATGGCTACACCTTC
.	TRBV27	TRBJ2-6	TRBD2	CASSFEGGRLGSSGANVLTF	TGTGCCAGCAGTTTCGAGGGAGGGCGTCTAGGAAGCTCTGGGGCCAACGTCCTGACTTTC
.	TRBV18	TRBJ1-5	TRBD1	CASSPGGQGYQPQHF	TGTGCCAGCTCCCCCGGCGGACAGGGTTATCAGCCCCAGCATTTT
few	TRBV27	TRBJ1-6	.	CASSFGGKGGSPLHF	TGTGCCAGCAGTTTTGGGGGGAAAGGTGGTTCACCCCTCCACTTT